This is a list of T cell receptor beta chains from one sample in a study of blood T cell repertoires in COVID-19. Using immunoSEQ multiplex PCR, the repertoire was profiled, and TCRdb retains in-frame clones only, with some absent. The table shows 300,000 to 400,000 clones, with under 95% occurring only once. Source material: peripheral blood. Source of these receptors: a woman younger than 30 who had recovered from COVID-19. The CDR3 runs from the conserved cysteine through the conserved F or W. D genes are given only for firm matches. Clone size is given for some rows only: seen once, a few or many times, or a class if the clone is expanded.

size: -; D: -; V: TRBV3-1/TRBV3-2; J: TRBJ2-5; length: 16; DNA: TGTGCCAGCAGCCAAGGTCGAGGAAGTACCCAAGAGACCCAGTACTTC; CDR3: CASSQGRGSTQETQYF
size: few; D: TRBD1; V: TRBV2; J: TRBJ1-4; length: 15; DNA: TGTGCCAGCAGCGAAACGGGACAGGGGAATGAAAAACTGTTTTTT; CDR3: CASSETGQGNEKLFF
size: -; D: TRBD1; V: TRBV19; J: TRBJ1-5; length: 15; DNA: TGTGCCAGTAGGCGGGACAGGGCGGTAGGGCAGCCCCAGCATTTT; CDR3: CASRRDRAVGQPQHF
size: once; D: -; V: TRBV5-4; J: TRBJ2-2; length: 15; DNA: TGTGCCAGCAGCTTGGAAGTAAGGGGGACCGGGGAGCTGTTTTTT; CDR3: CASSLEVRGTGELFF
size: -; D: -; V: TRBV10-3; J: TRBJ1-1; length: 15; DNA: TGTGCCATCAGTGATCAACAGGAAAGGGACACTGAAGCTTTCTTT; CDR3: CAISDQQERDTEAFF
size: -; D: TRBD2; V: TRBV4-3; J: TRBJ2-3; length: 15; DNA: TGCGCCAGCAGCCAAGATACTAGCGGGATGGATACGCAGTATTTT; CDR3: CASSQDTSGMDTQYF
size: -; D: -; V: TRBV3-1/TRBV3-2; J: TRBJ1-4; length: 14; DNA: TGTGCCAGCCAGAGACAATCCTTTAATGAAAAACTGTTTTTT; CDR3: CASQRQSFNEKLFF
size: -; D: -; V: TRBV24-1; J: TRBJ2-1; length: 16; DNA: TGTGCCACCAGTGGCTCGGGAGTTAGCTCCTACAATGAGCAGTTCTTC; CDR3: CATSGSGVSSYNEQFF
size: -; D: -; V: TRBV11-3; J: TRBJ1-2; length: 12; DNA: TGTGCCAGCGCCGGCGGGGGGGGAGGCTACACCTTC; CDR3: CASAGGGGGYTF
size: -; D: -; V: TRBV11-3; J: TRBJ2-1; length: 15; DNA: TGTGCCAGCAGCTTAGGGGGCAGGAGATACAATGAGCAGTTCTTC; CDR3: CASSLGGRRYNEQFF
size: -; D: -; V: TRBV2; J: TRBJ2-1; length: 12; DNA: TGTGCCAGCAGGTATACAGGCAATGAGCAGTTCTTC; CDR3: CASRYTGNEQFF
size: -; D: -; V: TRBV5-4; J: TRBJ1-4; length: 15; DNA: TGTGCCAGCAGCACGAGACAGGCAACTAATGAAAAACTGTTTTTT; CDR3: CASSTRQATNEKLFF
size: -; D: -; V: TRBV18; J: TRBJ1-4; length: 15; DNA: TGTGCCAGCTCACCAAGCCTTGCAACTAATGAAAAACTGTTTTTT; CDR3: CASSPSLATNEKLFF
size: -; D: TRBD2; V: TRBV15; J: TRBJ2-2; length: 18; DNA: TGTGCCACCAGCAGAGATAGCCTCCTAGCGGAGAACACCGGGGAGCTGTTTTTT; CDR3: CATSRDSLLAENTGELFF
size: once; D: -; V: TRBV7-2; J: TRBJ1-5; length: 13; DNA: TGTGCCAGCAGCTTTGACATGACTCAGCCCCAGCATTTT; CDR3: CASSFDMTQPQHF
size: once; D: TRBD2; V: TRBV7-2; J: TRBJ2-1; length: 17; DNA: TGTGCCAGCAGCCCTAGGACTAGCGGGGGAAGGTACAATGAGCAGTTCTTC; CDR3: CASSPRTSGGRYNEQFF
size: -; D: -; V: TRBV6-4; J: TRBJ2-3; length: 14; DNA: TGTGCCAGCAGTGACGTCCTAGCTTCGGGTACGCAGTATTTT; CDR3: CASSDVLASGTQYF
size: -; D: -; V: TRBV4-1; J: TRBJ1-4; length: 14; DNA: TGCGCCAGAAGAACAGGGACGACTAATGAAAAACTGTTTTTT; CDR3: CARRTGTTNEKLFF
size: -; D: TRBD1; V: TRBV7-2; J: TRBJ1-2; length: 14; DNA: TGTGCCAGCAGCCAAGGGACAGGGACCTATGGCTACACCTTC; CDR3: CASSQGTGTYGYTF
size: -; D: -; V: TRBV5-6; J: TRBJ2-1; length: 15; DNA: TGTGCCAGCAGCTGGGGCAGGGTTGTTTTAAATGAGCAGTTCTTC; CDR3: CASSWGRVVLNEQFF
size: -; D: -; V: TRBV5-5; J: TRBJ1-2; length: 14; DNA: TGTGCCAGCAGCTTGGCCCCACAGGGATATGGCTACACCTTC; CDR3: CASSLAPQGYGYTF
size: -; D: TRBD2; V: TRBV3-1/TRBV3-2; J: TRBJ2-3; length: 16; DNA: TGTGCCAGCAGCCAAGAACTAGCGGCTAAGGTGGATACGCAGTATTTT; CDR3: CASSQELAAKVDTQYF
size: -; D: -; V: TRBV30; J: TRBJ1-5; length: 14; DNA: TGTGCCTGGAGTAACACACAGGGAAATCAGCCCCAGCATTTT; CDR3: CAWSNTQGNQPQHF
size: -; D: -; V: TRBV6-5; J: TRBJ2-1; length: 15; DNA: TGTGCCAGCAGTTACTCTAGGGGATGGTACAATGAGCAGTTCTTC; CDR3: CASSYSRGWYNEQFF
size: -; D: -; V: TRBV29-1; J: TRBJ1-5; length: 13; DNA: TGCAGCGTTGAATCGGGGGTCAATCAGCCCCAGCATTTT; CDR3: CSVESGVNQPQHF
size: -; D: TRBD1; V: TRBV13; J: TRBJ1-1; length: 14; DNA: TGTGCCAGCAGCCTCAGGGGGCGTAACACTGAAGCTTTCTTT; CDR3: CASSLRGRNTEAFF
size: -; D: -; V: TRBV11-2; J: TRBJ2-1; length: 15; DNA: TGTGCCAGCAGGCCTACAGGGAAAGGATACAATGAGCAGTTCTTC; CDR3: CASRPTGKGYNEQFF
size: -; D: TRBD1; V: TRBV6-2/TRBV6-3; J: TRBJ1-5; length: 16; DNA: TGTGCCAGCCGCCCTGCCGGGACAGGTGAGAATCAGCCCCAGCATTTT; CDR3: CASRPAGTGENQPQHF
size: -; D: -; V: TRBV6-2/TRBV6-3; J: TRBJ2-5; length: 14; DNA: TGTGCCAGCAGTTTAGCCCCAGGGGTCAGGCCCGGGTACTTC; CDR3: CASSLAPGVRPGYF
size: -; D: -; V: TRBV12-5; J: TRBJ2-1; length: 16; DNA: TGTGCTAGTGGTAACCGCGCCCAGGCCCCCTACAATGAGCAGTTCTTC; CDR3: CASGNRAQAPYNEQFF
size: -; D: TRBD2; V: TRBV4-3; J: TRBJ2-6; length: 19; DNA: TGCGCCAGCAGCCAGATACCCCGGGCGGGAGTTGGTGGGGCCAACGTCCTGACTTTC; CDR3: CASSQIPRAGVGGANVLTF
size: -; D: TRBD2; V: TRBV6-5; J: TRBJ2-5; length: 15; DNA: TGTGCCAGCAGCCCGGGACTAGCGGCTGAAGAGACCCAGTACTTC; CDR3: CASSPGLAAEETQYF
size: -; D: -; V: TRBV5-1; J: TRBJ1-1; length: 13; DNA: TGCGCCAGCAGCTTGGTGAGGGCGTCTGAAGCTTTCTTT; CDR3: CASSLVRASEAFF
size: -; D: TRBD1; V: TRBV12-3/TRBV12-4; J: TRBJ1-5; length: 13; DNA: TGTGCCAGCCGGTCGGGACAGGGAGGTCCCCAGCATTTT; CDR3: CASRSGQGGPQHF
size: -; D: TRBD1; V: TRBV5-6; J: TRBJ1-5; length: 17; DNA: TGTGCCAGCAGCTTGTTTTTCAGCAGGGGGCCGGGGCAGCCCCAGCATTTT; CDR3: CASSLFFSRGPGQPQHF
size: once; D: TRBD1; V: TRBV9; J: TRBJ1-2; length: 13; DNA: TGTGCCAGCAGCCCCGGGACAGTCTATGGCTACACCTTC; CDR3: CASSPGTVYGYTF
size: -; D: -; V: TRBV6-2/TRBV6-3; J: TRBJ2-5; length: 12; DNA: TGTGCCAGCAGTTACGAGCGAAAGACCCAGTACTTC; CDR3: CASSYERKTQYF
size: once; D: -; V: TRBV15; J: TRBJ2-5; length: 14; DNA: TGTGCCACCAGCAGAGGGGGGGTCCAAGAGACCCAGTACTTC; CDR3: CATSRGGVQETQYF
size: -; D: TRBD2; V: TRBV3-1/TRBV3-2; J: TRBJ2-3; length: 11; DNA: TGTGGGCTAGCGGACACAGATACGCAGTATTTT; CDR3: CGLADTDTQYF
size: -; D: -; V: TRBV5-6; J: TRBJ1-2; length: 14; DNA: TGTGCCAGCAGCACAGCCCGGGGGGGATATGGCTACACCTTC; CDR3: CASSTARGGYGYTF
size: -; D: TRBD2; V: TRBV3-1/TRBV3-2; J: TRBJ2-1; length: 20; DNA: TGTGCCAGCAGCCAAGCCCTGACGCCGGGACTAGCGGGATACCACAATGAGCAGTTCTTC; CDR3: CASSQALTPGLAGYHNEQFF
size: -; D: -; V: TRBV5-1; J: TRBJ2-2; length: 13; DNA: TGCGCCAGCAGCTTGACAGAGACCGGGGAGCTGTTTTTT; CDR3: CASSLTETGELFF
size: -; D: TRBD1; V: TRBV27; J: TRBJ1-1; length: 12; DNA: TGTGCCAGCAGAATTCCAGGGGGCGAAGCTTTCTTT; CDR3: CASRIPGGEAFF
size: -; D: TRBD1; V: TRBV14; J: TRBJ2-1; length: 14; DNA: TGTGCCAGCAGCCAAACAGGGGGGTACTATGAGCAGTTCTTC; CDR3: CASSQTGGYYEQFF
size: -; D: -; V: TRBV6-5; J: TRBJ1-2; length: 14; DNA: TGTGCCAGCAGTACAGGGCCCGTTAACTATGGCTACACCTTC; CDR3: CASSTGPVNYGYTF
size: -; D: -; V: TRBV6-5; J: TRBJ2-1; length: 15; DNA: TGTGCCAGCACCACAAATAGCCTCGGTGCCGATGAGCAGTTCTTC; CDR3: CASTTNSLGADEQFF
size: -; D: TRBD1; V: TRBV3-1/TRBV3-2; J: TRBJ2-1; length: 13; DNA: TGTGCCAGCAGCCAAAGGGGGCACAATGAGCAGTTCTTC; CDR3: CASSQRGHNEQFF
size: -; D: -; V: TRBV5-5; J: TRBJ1-1; length: 16; DNA: TGTGCCAGCAGATTTACGAGGCGGGGGGTAGACACTGAAGCTTTCTTT; CDR3: CASRFTRRGVDTEAFF
size: -; D: TRBD2; V: TRBV20-1; J: TRBJ2-5; length: 15; DNA: TGCAGTGCTAGTTTAGCGGGAGGAGCCCAAGAGACCCAGTACTTC; CDR3: CSASLAGGAQETQYF
size: -; D: -; V: TRBV11-3; J: TRBJ2-5; length: 14; DNA: TGTGCCAGCAGCTTGCCGGCTTCGGGGGAGACCCAGTACTTC; CDR3: CASSLPASGETQYF
size: few; D: -; V: TRBV2; J: TRBJ1-5; length: 13; DNA: TGTGCCAGCAGTGACGACAGTTCAACGCCCCAGCATTTT; CDR3: CASSDDSSTPQHF
size: -; D: TRBD1; V: TRBV10-3; J: TRBJ1-1; length: 15; DNA: TGTGCCATCAGTGAGCAGGACAGGGCAGGCACTGAAGCTTTCTTT; CDR3: CAISEQDRAGTEAFF
size: -; D: -; V: TRBV6-6; J: TRBJ1-3; length: 14; DNA: TGTGCCAGCAGGGCAGACAGGTCTGGAAACACCATATATTTT; CDR3: CASRADRSGNTIYF
size: -; D: TRBD2; V: TRBV9; J: TRBJ2-2; length: 15; DNA: TGTGCCAGCAGTCTTAGCGGGACTTACACCGGGGAGCTGTTTTTT; CDR3: CASSLSGTYTGELFF
size: -; D: TRBD2; V: TRBV9; J: TRBJ2-1; length: 15; DNA: TGTGCCAGCAGCGTAGTGGGTAGCGGGAACGATGAGCAGTTCTTC; CDR3: CASSVVGSGNDEQFF